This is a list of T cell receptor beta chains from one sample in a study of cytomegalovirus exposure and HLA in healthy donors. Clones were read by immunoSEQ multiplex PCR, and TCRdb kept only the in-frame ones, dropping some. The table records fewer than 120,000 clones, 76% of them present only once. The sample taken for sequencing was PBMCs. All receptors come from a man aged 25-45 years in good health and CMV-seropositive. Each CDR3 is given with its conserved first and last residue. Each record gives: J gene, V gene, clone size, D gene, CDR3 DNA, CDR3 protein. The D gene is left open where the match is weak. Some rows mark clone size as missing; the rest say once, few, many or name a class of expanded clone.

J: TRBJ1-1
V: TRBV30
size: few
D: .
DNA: TGTGCCTGGAGGCCGGGACAAACGAACACTGAAGCTTTCTTT
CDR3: CAWRPGQTNTEAFF

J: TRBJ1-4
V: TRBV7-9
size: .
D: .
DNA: TGTGCCAGCAGCACCCCTCCGGGACATCCGTTTTTT
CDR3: CASSTPPGHPFF

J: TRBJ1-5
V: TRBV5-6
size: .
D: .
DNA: TGTGCCAGCAGCTTTTCCCCTTATAGCAATCAGCCCCAGCATTTT
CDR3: CASSFSPYSNQPQHF

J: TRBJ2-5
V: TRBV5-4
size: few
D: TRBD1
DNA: TGTGCCAGCAGCTGGGACAGGCGGCAAGAGACCCAGTACTTC
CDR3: CASSWDRRQETQYF

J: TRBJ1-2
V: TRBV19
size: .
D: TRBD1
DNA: TGTGCCAGTAGTATAGCGGCAGGGGGCTATGGCTACACCTTC
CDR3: CASSIAAGGYGYTF

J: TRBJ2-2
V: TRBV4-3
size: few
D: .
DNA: TGCGCGACGGGACCCGGGAGCACCGGGGAGCTGTTTTTT
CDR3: CATGPGSTGELFF

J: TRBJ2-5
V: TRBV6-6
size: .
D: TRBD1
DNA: TGTGCCAGCAGCCCTCAGGGGGAAGAGACCCAGTACTTC
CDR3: CASSPQGEETQYF

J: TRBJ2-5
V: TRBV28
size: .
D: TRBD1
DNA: TGTGCCAGCAGTTCCGGGACAGTTAAAGAGACCCAGTACTTC
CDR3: CASSSGTVKETQYF

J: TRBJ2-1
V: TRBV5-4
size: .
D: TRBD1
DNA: TGTGCCAGCAGCGCAGGGGGAAATGAGCAGTTCTTC
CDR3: CASSAGGNEQFF

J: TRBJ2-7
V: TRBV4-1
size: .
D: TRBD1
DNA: TGCGCCAGCAGCCAAGACGGACAGGGGAACTACGAGCAGTACTTC
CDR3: CASSQDGQGNYEQYF

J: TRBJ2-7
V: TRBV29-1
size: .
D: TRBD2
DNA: TGCAGCGTTGAAGTTCTAGCGGGGGGGCCGTACGAGCAGTACTTC
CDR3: CSVEVLAGGPYEQYF

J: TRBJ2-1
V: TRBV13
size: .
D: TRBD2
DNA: TGTGCCAGCAGCGGGGGGGATATCGAGCAGTTCTTC
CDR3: CASSGGDIEQFF

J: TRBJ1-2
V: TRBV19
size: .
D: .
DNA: TGTGCCAGTAGTACCCCGTTGGCGGGGCCTGGCTACACCTTC
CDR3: CASSTPLAGPGYTF

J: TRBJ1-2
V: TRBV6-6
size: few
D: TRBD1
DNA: TGTGCCAGCAGTTTCCAGACAGGGAATGGCTACACCTTC
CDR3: CASSFQTGNGYTF

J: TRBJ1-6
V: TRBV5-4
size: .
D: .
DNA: TGTGCCAGCAGCCAAACAGGGAACAATTCACCCCTCCACTTT
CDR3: CASSQTGNNSPLHF

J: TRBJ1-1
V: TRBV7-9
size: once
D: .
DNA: TGTGCCAGCAGCTTTCAGGGTCAGAACACTGAAGCTTTCTTT
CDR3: CASSFQGQNTEAFF

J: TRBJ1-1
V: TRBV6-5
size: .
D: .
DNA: TGTGCCAGCAGGGACACCGCGAACACTGAAGCTTTCTTT
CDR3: CASRDTANTEAFF

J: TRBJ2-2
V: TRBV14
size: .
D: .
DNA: TGTGCCAGCAGCCGGCGGACAAACACCGGGGAGCTGTTTTTT
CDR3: CASSRRTNTGELFF

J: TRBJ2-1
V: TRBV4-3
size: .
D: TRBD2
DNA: TGCGCCAGCAGCCAAGATCCAGCGGGGGGGGACAATGAGCAGTTCTTC
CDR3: CASSQDPAGGDNEQFF

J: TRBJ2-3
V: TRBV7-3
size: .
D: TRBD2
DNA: TGTGCCAGCAGCTCGCGACTAGCGGGGGCTAGCACAGATACGCAGTATTTT
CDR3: CASSSRLAGASTDTQYF

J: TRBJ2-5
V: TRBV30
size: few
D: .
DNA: TGTGCCTGGAGTGGGGGGCTTCCGGAGACCCAGTACTTC
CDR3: CAWSGGLPETQYF

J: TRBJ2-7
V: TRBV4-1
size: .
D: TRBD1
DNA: TGCGCCAGCAGCCAAGATTCCCAGGGGGCCTACGAGCAGTACTTC
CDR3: CASSQDSQGAYEQYF

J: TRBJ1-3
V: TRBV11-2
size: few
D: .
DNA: TGTGCCAGCAGTATCGCTTTCCCCAGAAGAAACACCATATATTTT
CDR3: CASSIAFPRRNTIYF

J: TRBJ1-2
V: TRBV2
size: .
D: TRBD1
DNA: TGTGCCAGCACCAGACAGGGGTATGGCTACACCTTC
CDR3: CASTRQGYGYTF

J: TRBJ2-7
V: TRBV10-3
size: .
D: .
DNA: TGTGCCATCAGTTCATCCTACGAGCAGTACTTC
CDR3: CAISSSYEQYF

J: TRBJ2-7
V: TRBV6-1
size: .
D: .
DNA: TGTGCCAGCAGTAACCTAGGAGGGGACTACGAGCAGTACTTC
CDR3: CASSNLGGDYEQYF

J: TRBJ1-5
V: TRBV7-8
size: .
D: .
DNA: TGTGCCAGCAGCTCCCAGGATCAGAGGCCCCAGCATTTT
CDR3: CASSSQDQRPQHF

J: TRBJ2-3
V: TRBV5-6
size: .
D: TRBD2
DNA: TGTGCCAGCAGCGTGACTAGCGGGACTAGCACAGATACGCAGTATTTT
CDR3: CASSVTSGTSTDTQYF

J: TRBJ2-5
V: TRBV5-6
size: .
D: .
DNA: TGTGCCAGCAGCTTGTTAAGGACAGACCAAGAGACCCAGTACTTC
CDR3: CASSLLRTDQETQYF

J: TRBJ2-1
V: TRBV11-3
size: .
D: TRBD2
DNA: TGTGCCAGCAGCCCTCATGGCGGGGGGCGTGACAATGAGCAGTTCTTC
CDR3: CASSPHGGGRDNEQFF

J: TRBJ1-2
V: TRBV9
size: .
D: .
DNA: TGTGCCAGCAGCGCCACAGGGTTAGGCGATGGGTATGGCTACACCTTC
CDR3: CASSATGLGDGYGYTF

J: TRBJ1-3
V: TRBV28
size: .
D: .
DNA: TGTGCCAGCAGCCCTCCGGGGGGGGCTGGAAACACCATATATTTT
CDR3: CASSPPGGAGNTIYF

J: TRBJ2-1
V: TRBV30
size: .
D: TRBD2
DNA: TGTGCCTGGACCCCCCTCCTAGCGGGGTGGAATGAGCAGTTCTTC
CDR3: CAWTPLLAGWNEQFF

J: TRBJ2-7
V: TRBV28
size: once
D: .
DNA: TGTGCCAGCAGCCCAGGAGACAGGAACAACGAGCAGTACTTC
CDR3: CASSPGDRNNEQYF

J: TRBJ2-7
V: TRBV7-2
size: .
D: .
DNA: TGTGCCAGCAGCTTAGAGGCTAGCCGGGAGCAGTACTTC
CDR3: CASSLEASREQYF

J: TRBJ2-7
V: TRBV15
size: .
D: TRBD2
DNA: TGTGCCACCAGCAGGCTAGCGGGGGGGGTCTACGAGCAGTACTTC
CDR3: CATSRLAGGVYEQYF

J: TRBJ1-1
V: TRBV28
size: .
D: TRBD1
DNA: TGTGCCAGCAGTAAGACAGGGGGCACTTGGACTGAAGCTTTCTTT
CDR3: CASSKTGGTWTEAFF

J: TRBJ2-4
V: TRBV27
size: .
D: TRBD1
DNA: TGTGCCAGCAATTCCGGGACAGGGAGTATTCAGTACTTC
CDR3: CASNSGTGSIQYF

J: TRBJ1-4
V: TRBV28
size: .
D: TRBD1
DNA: TGTGCCAGCAGGCTAGCCCGGACAGGGAGGGAAAAACTGTTTTTT
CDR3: CASRLARTGREKLFF

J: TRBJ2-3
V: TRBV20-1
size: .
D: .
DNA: TGCAGTGCTTATACAGGGGATACGCAGTATTTT
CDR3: CSAYTGDTQYF

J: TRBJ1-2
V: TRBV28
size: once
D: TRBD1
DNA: TGTGCCAGCAGAAGCACAGGGGCTTCGGGGGTCTACACCTTC
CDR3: CASRSTGASGVYTF

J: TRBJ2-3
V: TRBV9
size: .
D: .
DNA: TGTGCCAGCAGCGTAGGGCGGGAGCAGTATTTT
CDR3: CASSVGREQYF

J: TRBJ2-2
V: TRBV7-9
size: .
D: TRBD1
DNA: TGTGCCAGCAGCCCGGTGAGGACAGGCACTAACACCGGGGAGCTGTTTTTT
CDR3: CASSPVRTGTNTGELFF

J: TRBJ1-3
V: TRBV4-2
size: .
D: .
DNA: TGTGCCAGCAGCCAAGAATCCTGGCCAGGAAGGTCTGGAAACACCATATATTTT
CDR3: CASSQESWPGRSGNTIYF

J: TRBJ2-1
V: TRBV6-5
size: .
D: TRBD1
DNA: TGTGCCAGCAGTTACTCGGGACAGGGGGGCTACAATGAGCAGTTCTTC
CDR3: CASSYSGQGGYNEQFF

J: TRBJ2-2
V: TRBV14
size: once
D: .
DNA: TGTGCCAGCAGCCAAGACCTAAACACCGGGGAGCTGTTTTTT
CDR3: CASSQDLNTGELFF

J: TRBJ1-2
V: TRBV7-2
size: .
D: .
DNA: TGTGCCAGCAGCCCCAGAGTACTTGGGCAGGGTGGTGGCTACACCTTC
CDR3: CASSPRVLGQGGGYTF

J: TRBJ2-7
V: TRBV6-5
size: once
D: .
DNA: TGTGCCAGCACCCGAGGCCTCCTCTACGAGCAGTACTTC
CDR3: CASTRGLLYEQYF

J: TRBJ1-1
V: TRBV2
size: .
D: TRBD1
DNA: TGTGCCAGCAGTGACGGGACAGGATTGACTGAAGCTTTCTTT
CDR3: CASSDGTGLTEAFF

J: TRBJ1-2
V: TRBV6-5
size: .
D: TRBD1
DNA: TGTGCCAGCAGTGGCCGGACAGGGCCTAACTATGGCTACACCTTC
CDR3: CASSGRTGPNYGYTF

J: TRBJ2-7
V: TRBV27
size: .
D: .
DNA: TGTGCCAGCAGCCTGGCTAGAATCGCCTACGAGCAGTACTTC
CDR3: CASSLARIAYEQYF